The sequence of this T cell receptor beta chain was determined in a study of T cells in Graves' hyperthyroidism and ophthalmopathy. Study as a whole: Blood was drawn when the patient was first diagnosed and still untreated.

Amplification of TCR beta CDR3 regions used RNA as the template. With the HTBI primer set, the TCR CDR3 went through a first round of RT-PCR. In TCRdb, the multiplex PCR reads were re-called with MiXCR into one record per CDR3 protein. The sample has a few hundred thousand distinct CDR3 sequences; just under 15% are singletons. The study, taken as a whole, reports: Ophthalmopathy and stable hyperthyroidism were told apart by a 13 V-J model.

About this clonotype itself: Its target is not known. This may be a read error: a much more frequent sequence differs by one nucleotide.

The TCR comes from a woman aged 30 to 39 with Graves' hyperthyroidism. The sequencing input was blood.

The CDR3 loop is CASSTGSEQYF. The CDR3 region has the DNA TGTGCCAGCAGTACAGGGAGCGAGCAGTACTTC. This chain joins TRBV9 and TRBJ2-7, with D perhaps matching TRBD1 (6 bases). Trimming left V 5 bases short and J 6 bases short, with 9 bases between. CDR3 length: 11 amino acids. CDR1 is SGDLS, CDR2 YYNGEE, per germline. Complete variable domain (other parts from reference TRBV9 and TRBJ2-7): DSGVTQTPKHLITATGQRVTLRCSPRSGDLSVYWYQQSLDQGLQFLIQYYNGEERAKGNILERFSAQQFPDLHSELNLSSLELGDSALYFCASSTGSEQYFGPGTRLTVT.